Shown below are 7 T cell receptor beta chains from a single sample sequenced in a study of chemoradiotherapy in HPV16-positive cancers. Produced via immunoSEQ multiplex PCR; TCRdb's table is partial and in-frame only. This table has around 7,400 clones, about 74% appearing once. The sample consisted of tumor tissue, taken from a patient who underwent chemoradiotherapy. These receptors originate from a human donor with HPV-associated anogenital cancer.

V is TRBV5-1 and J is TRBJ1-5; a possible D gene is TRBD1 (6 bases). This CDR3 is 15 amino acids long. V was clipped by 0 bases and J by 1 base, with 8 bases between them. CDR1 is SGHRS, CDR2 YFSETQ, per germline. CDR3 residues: CASSLAGQSNQPQHF. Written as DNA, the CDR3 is TGCGCCAGCAGCTTGGCCGGACAGAGCAATCAGCCCCAGCATTTT. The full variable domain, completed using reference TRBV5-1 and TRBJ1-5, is KAGVTQTPRYLIKTRGQQVTLSCSPISGHRSVSWYQQTPGQGLQFLFEYFSETQRNKGNFPGRFSGRQFSNSRSEMNVSTLELGDSALYLCASSLAGQSNQPQHFGDGTRLSIL.

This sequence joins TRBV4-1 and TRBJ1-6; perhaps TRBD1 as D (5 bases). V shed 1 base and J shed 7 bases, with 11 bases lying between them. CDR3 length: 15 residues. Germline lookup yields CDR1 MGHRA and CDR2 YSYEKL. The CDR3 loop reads CASSQGGGRNSPLHF. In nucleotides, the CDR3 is TGCGCCAGCAGCCAAGGGGGGGGACGGAATTCACCCCTCCACTTT.

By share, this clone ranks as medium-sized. This CDR3 reads CASMGGGGEYF. CDR3 in DNA: TGTGCCAGCATGGGGGGAGGAGGGGAGTATTTT. V gene TRBV2 combines with J gene TRBJ2-3; possible D gene TRBD2, 6 bases. The germline CDR1 and CDR2 sequences are SNHLY and FYNNEI. CDR3 length: 11 amino acids. Deletions cut 7 bases from V and 13 bases from J, with 15 bases between.

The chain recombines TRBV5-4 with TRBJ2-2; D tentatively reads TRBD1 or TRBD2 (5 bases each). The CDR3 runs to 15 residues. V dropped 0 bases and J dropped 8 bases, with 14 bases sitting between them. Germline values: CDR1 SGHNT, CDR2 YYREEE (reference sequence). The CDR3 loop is CASSLAPPREGELFF. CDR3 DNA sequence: TGTGCCAGCAGCTTGGCTCCGCCCAGGGAGGGGGAGCTGTTTTTT.

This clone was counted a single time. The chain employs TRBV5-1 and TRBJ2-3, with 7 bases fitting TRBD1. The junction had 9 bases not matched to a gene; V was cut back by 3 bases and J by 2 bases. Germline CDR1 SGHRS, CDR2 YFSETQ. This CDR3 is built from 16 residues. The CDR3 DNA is TGCGCCAGCAGCTCAGCGGACAGGAAAGTCACAGATACGCAGTATTTT. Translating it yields CASSSADRKVTDTQYF.

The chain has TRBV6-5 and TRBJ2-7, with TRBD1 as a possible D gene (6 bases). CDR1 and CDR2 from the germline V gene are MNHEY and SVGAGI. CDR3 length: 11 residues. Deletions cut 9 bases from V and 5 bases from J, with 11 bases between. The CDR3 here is CASGRGHEQYF. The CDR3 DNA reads TGTGCCAGTGGCAGGGGCCACGAGCAGTACTTC.

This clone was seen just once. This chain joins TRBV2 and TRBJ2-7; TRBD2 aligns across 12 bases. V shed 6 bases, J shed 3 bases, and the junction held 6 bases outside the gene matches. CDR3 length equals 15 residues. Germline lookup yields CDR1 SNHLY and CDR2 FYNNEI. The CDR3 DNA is TGTGCCAGCAGACTAGCGGGGGGTCCACACTACGAGCAGTACTTC. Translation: CASRLAGGPHYEQYF.